This T cell receptor beta chain was found in a study of cytomegalovirus exposure and HLA in healthy donors. As regards this clone: Antigen specificity is unknown.

Findings and limits, study-wide: In the 120 or so validation repertoires, under 95% of cluster scores exceeded 0, per a later analysis. Specificity of three CMV-associated chains for CMV antigens was verified in vitro. There were about 160 TCR beta chains listed as cytomegalovirus-associated.

Germline V gene data show CDR1 as KGHSH and CDR2 as LQKENI. Trimming pared 2 bases from V and 4 bases from J, leaving 11 bases between. The CDR3 has 14 residues. Method: immunoSEQ multiplex PCR; TCRdb's copy keeps in-frame clones and lacks some. The sample lists 150,000 to 250,000 clones, roughly 81% occurring once. The chain links TRBV18 to TRBJ1-2; no firm D call. The TCR was taken from a woman aged 30 to 39 in good health and CMV-seronegative. Sequencing was carried out using PBMCs. CDR3 in DNA: TGTGCCAGCTCACCAGGTGGTTTAGTCTATGGCTACACCTTC. Encoded protein: CASSPGGLVYGYTF.